Listed below are T cell receptor beta chains from one sample, sequenced in a study of blood T cell repertoires in COVID-19. The protocol was immunoSEQ multiplex PCR, while the TCRdb copy is restricted to in-frame clones and leaves out a portion. The top ten clones hold 1.2% of a sample with around 200,000 clones, just under 90% of them seen once. The specimen sequenced was PBMCs or T cells enriched from blood (not recorded which). Source of these receptors: a man between 25 and 39 years old who had recovered from COVID-19. Each CDR3 is given with its conserved first and last residue. The order of the fields is clone size, V gene, J gene, D gene, CDR3 protein, CDR3 DNA. The D gene is left open where the match is weak. Some rows mark clone size as missing; the rest say once, few, many or name a class of expanded clone.

.	TRBV19	TRBJ2-7	TRBD1	CARHDRGHLREQYF	TGTGCCAGGCACGACAGGGGGCATCTTCGCGAGCAGTACTTC
.	TRBV19	TRBJ1-4	.	CASSMGGSREKLFF	TGTGCCAGTAGTATGGGGGGGAGCCGGGAAAAACTGTTTTTT
once	TRBV7-2	TRBJ2-7	TRBD1	CASSLNPGQGVYEQYF	TGTGCCAGCAGCTTAAACCCGGGCCAGGGGGTATACGAGCAGTACTTC
once	TRBV30	TRBJ1-1	.	CACRIGGRWRATEAFF	TGTGCCTGCCGTATCGGGGGGCGGTGGAGGGCCACTGAAGCTTTCTTT
once	TRBV27	TRBJ2-7	.	CASRNSYEQYF	TGTGCCAGCAGGAACAGCTACGAGCAGTACTTC
.	TRBV5-6	TRBJ2-7	TRBD1	CASSWTGGVEQYF	TGTGCCAGCAGCTGGACAGGGGGCGTCGAGCAGTACTTC
.	TRBV10-3	TRBJ1-3	TRBD1	CAISGGQAPSGNTIYF	TGTGCCATCAGTGGGGGACAGGCCCCCTCTGGAAACACCATATATTTT
.	TRBV28	TRBJ1-2	TRBD1	CASSKKTGRAGYTF	TGTGCCAGCAGTAAAAAGACAGGGCGGGCTGGCTACACCTTC
.	TRBV27	TRBJ2-5	.	CASSLGPNNPWETQYF	TGTGCCAGCAGTTTGGGGCCCAACAATCCATGGGAGACCCAGTACTTC
.	TRBV2	TRBJ1-1	.	CASSARDMNTEAFF	TGTGCCAGCAGTGCCCGGGACATGAACACTGAAGCTTTCTTT
.	TRBV6-5	TRBJ1-3	.	CASSYSNTLSGNTIYF	TGTGCCAGCAGTTACTCGAATACTCTTTCTGGAAACACCATATATTTT
.	TRBV5-4	TRBJ1-1	.	CASSLERNTEAFF	TGTGCCAGCAGCTTGGAGAGGAACACTGAAGCTTTCTTT
once	TRBV19	TRBJ1-5	TRBD1	CASSTRQGSLVQHF	TGTGCCAGTAGTACTCGACAGGGGTCTCTGGTCCAGCATTTT
.	TRBV19	TRBJ2-2	TRBD2	CASSLTGTRLIGELFF	TGTGCCAGTAGTTTGACCGGGACTAGATTGATCGGGGAGCTGTTTTTT
.	TRBV4-2	TRBJ1-5	.	CASSQGADQPQHF	TGTGCCAGCAGCCAAGGGGCTGATCAGCCCCAGCATTTT
.	TRBV28	TRBJ2-4	TRBD2	CASTPRGLFVTSGRFIQYF	TGTGCCAGCACTCCAAGGGGACTCTTTGTGACTAGCGGGAGGTTCATTCAGTACTTC
few	TRBV6-5	TRBJ2-1	TRBD2	CATTSGWNEQFF	TGTGCCACGACTAGCGGTTGGAATGAGCAGTTCTTC
.	TRBV5-4	TRBJ1-4	.	CASSLTAEKLFF	TGTGCCAGCAGCTTGACAGCTGAAAAACTGTTTTTT
.	TRBV2	TRBJ1-6	.	CASRFGTPSLHF	TGTGCCAGCAGGTTCGGGACTCCATCACTCCACTTT
.	TRBV30	TRBJ2-7	.	CAWSVGRGEVQYF	TGTGCCTGGAGTGTAGGCAGGGGGGAAGTGCAGTACTTC
.	TRBV10-3	TRBJ2-1	.	CAISGDRDSQEFF	TGTGCCATCAGTGGGGATCGGGACTCCCAGGAGTTCTTC